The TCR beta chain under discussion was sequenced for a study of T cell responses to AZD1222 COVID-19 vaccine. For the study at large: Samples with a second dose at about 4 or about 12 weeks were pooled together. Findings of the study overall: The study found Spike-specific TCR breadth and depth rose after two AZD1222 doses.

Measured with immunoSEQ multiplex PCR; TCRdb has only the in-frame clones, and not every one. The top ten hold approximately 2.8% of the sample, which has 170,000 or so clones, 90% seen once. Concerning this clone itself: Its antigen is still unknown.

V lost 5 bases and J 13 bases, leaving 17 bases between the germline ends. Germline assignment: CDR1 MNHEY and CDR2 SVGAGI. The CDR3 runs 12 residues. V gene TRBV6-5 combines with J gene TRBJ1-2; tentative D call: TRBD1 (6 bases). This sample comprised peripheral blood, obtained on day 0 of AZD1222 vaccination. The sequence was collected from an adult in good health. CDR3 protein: CASSKTPTGLTF. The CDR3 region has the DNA TGTGCCAGCAGTAAAACACCGACAGGACTCACCTTC.